This record covers a single T cell receptor (beta chain). Its recognized antigen is unknown. Base qualities are not at hand, and no much larger clone is one base apart. Reading from cysteine to phenylalanine, the CDR3 counts 15 amino acids. Solely the CDR3 DNA is kept, with 45 bases framed from the first base. CDR1 is given as MNHEY and CDR2 as SVGAGI, both from the germline V gene. Trimming costs V 5 bases and J 3 bases, and their ends lie 14 bases apart. This specimen belongs to a study of T cell repertoires in cytomegalovirus infection (dated by TCRdb to the late 2010s). In terms of the full investigation: Donor HLA type was relevant to the analysis, because carriage of CMV infection together with the matching HLA type was indicated by public TCR beta signatures.

Sequenced on an Illumina HiSeq 1500. In TCRdb, the public reads were trimmed at Q25 with fastp and aligned with MiXCR, with productive beta chains retained. Each record represents a unique CDR3 protein, reported with the most common genes and DNA among its rows. A total of nearly 450,000 distinct CDR3 sequences appear in this sample, about a third of them only once. Roughly 15% of the sample is in the top ten clones. What the work shows at the level of the full study, not this receptor alone: Carriers of CMV infection plus the relevant HLA type were discriminated by the cumulative frequency of public TCR beta family members in the study cohort and in an independent approximately 340-donor cohort. The ex vivo response was dominated by HLA-C-restricted CMV-specific TCR beta clonotypes, which also provided the single most frequent clonotype in two of eight donors.

The rearrangement combines TRBV6-5 with TRBJ1-5; a weak D assignment points to TRBD1 (5 bases agree). The sequenced sample consisted of PBMCs. The clonotype was recovered from a human donor in good health (CMV status not recorded). Some clones in this sample may be carry-over from other donors' samples. The nucleotide sequence reads as follows: TGTGCCAGCAGTCGTGACAGAGAAAACAATCAGCCCCAGCATTTT. Its product reads: CASSRDRENNQPQHF.